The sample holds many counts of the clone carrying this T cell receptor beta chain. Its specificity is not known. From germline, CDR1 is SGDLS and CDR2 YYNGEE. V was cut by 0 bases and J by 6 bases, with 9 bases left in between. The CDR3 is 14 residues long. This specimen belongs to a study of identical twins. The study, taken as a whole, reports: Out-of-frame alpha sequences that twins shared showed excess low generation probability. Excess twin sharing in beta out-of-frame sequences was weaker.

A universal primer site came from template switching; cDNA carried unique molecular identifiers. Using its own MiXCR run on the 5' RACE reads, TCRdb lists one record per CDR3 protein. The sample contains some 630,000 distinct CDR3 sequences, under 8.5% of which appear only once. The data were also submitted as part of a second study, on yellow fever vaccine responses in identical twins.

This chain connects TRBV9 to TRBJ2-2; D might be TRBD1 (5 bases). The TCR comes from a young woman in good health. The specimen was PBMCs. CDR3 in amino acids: CASSVARGPGELFF. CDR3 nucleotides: TGTGCCAGCAGCGTAGCTAGGGGTCCCGGGGAGCTGTTTTTT.